These T cell receptor beta chains were read from a single sample in a study of cytomegalovirus exposure and HLA in healthy donors. Libraries were prepared by immunoSEQ multiplex PCR; TCRdb keeps only in-frame clonotypes and omits some of them. In the table there are under 100,000 clones, under 80% of which are singletons. The sequencing input was PBMCs. The receptors stem from a human donor in good health. The CDR3 runs from the conserved cysteine through the conserved F or W. A D gene is named only where the DNA matches it firmly. Not all rows give a size; the values are once, few, many and, for expanded clones, a class.

j_call,cdr3_length,clone_size,d_call,v_call,cdr3_aa,cdr3_nt
TRBJ2-7,15,medium-sized,TRBD1,TRBV19,CASSEGGGQTYEQYF,TGTGCCAGTAGTGAAGGTGGGGGACAGACCTACGAGCAGTACTTC
TRBJ1-2,14,.,.,TRBV29-1,CSVVGRGINYGYTF,TGCAGCGTTGTAGGACGGGGAATCAACTATGGCTACACCTTC
TRBJ2-5,16,.,TRBD2,TRBV7-2,CASSLGAAGGRETQYF,TGTGCCAGCAGCTTAGGGGCGGCGGGGGGGCGGGAGACCCAGTACTTC
TRBJ2-1,14,few,TRBD2,TRBV4-1,CASSPSGGDNEQFF,TGCGCCAGCAGCCCTAGCGGGGGGGACAATGAGCAGTTCTTC
TRBJ1-1,12,once,TRBD1,TRBV19,CASGTGGTEAFF,TGTGCCAGCGGGACAGGAGGTACTGAAGCTTTCTTT
TRBJ2-3,14,.,TRBD1,TRBV10-1,CASRSGGATDTQYF,TGCGCCAGCAGGTCAGGGGGAGCGACAGATACGCAGTATTTT
TRBJ2-7,17,.,.,TRBV2,CASSEGSTAGLTYKQYF,TGTGCCAGCAGTGAAGGTTCGACAGCGGGTCTAACCTACAAGCAGTACTTC
TRBJ1-2,15,.,.,TRBV5-6,CASSLGPGESYGYTF,TGTGCCAGCAGCTTGGGGCCTGGGGAGAGCTATGGCTACACCTTC
TRBJ1-1,13,.,TRBD1,TRBV5-6,CASSFLTGSSAFF,TGTGCCAGCAGCTTCCTGACAGGGTCTTCGGCTTTCTTT
TRBJ2-5,14,.,TRBD1,TRBV11-3,CASSLTGDEETQYF,TGTGCCAGCAGCTTAACAGGGGATGAAGAGACCCAGTACTTC
TRBJ2-3,16,few,TRBD2,TRBV6-5,CASSYSSGGVTDTQYF,TGTGCCAGCAGTTACTCTAGCGGGGGGGTCACAGATACGCAGTATTTT
TRBJ2-1,15,.,TRBD2,TRBV14,CASSRAGGRYNEQFF,TGTGCCAGCAGCCGAGCGGGGGGGAGGTACAATGAGCAGTTCTTC